The clone carrying this T cell receptor beta chain has only one observation. TCRdb's table, derived via immunoSEQ multiplex PCR, lists solely in-frame clones and lacks some. The table shows some 170,000 clones, with roughly 89% occurring only once. Germline CDR1 reads SGDLS; CDR2 reads YYNGEE. Trimming pared 5 bases from V and 8 bases from J, leaving 32 bases between. The CDR3 loop spans 19 amino acids. The data belong to a study of blood T cell repertoires in COVID-19. The chain joins TRBV9 to TRBJ2-1; D call uncertain. The sequenced sample was peripheral blood. The source is a woman aged 50 to 60 with acute or convalescent COVID-19. CDR3 sequence (DNA): TGTGCCAGCAGAGATAGAACACATCTGAACCTCGGGTTAAGAGATGAGCAGTTCTTC. It specifies CASRDRTHLNLGLRDEQFF. The whole variable domain, filled in from reference TRBV9 and TRBJ2-1, reads DSGVTQTPKHLITATGQRVTLRCSPRSGDLSVYWYQQSLDQGLQFLIQYYNGEERAKGNILERFSAQQFPDLHSELNLSSLELGDSALYFCASRDRTHLNLGLRDEQFFGPGTRLTVL.